The entry below describes one T cell receptor beta chain. Its specificity is not known. The missing conserved phenylalanine or tryptophan at the end of this CDR3 makes a read error likely. The data originate from a study of CD8+CD57+ T cells in acquired aplastic anemia. Study details: An average of about 3.4 ug of DNA was obtained from sorted CD4+ and CD8+ cells. Among healthy donors, CD4+ cells averaged roughly 9.9 million reads.

Points from the study as a whole: Patients and controls shared 25 to 35 CD8+ CDR3 sequences, highly expressed in patients. A significant difference in CD8+ Simpson's diversity between patients and controls was not found.

Profiling that covered TCR beta VDJ and CDR3 relied on genomic DNA as its template. TCRdb re-called the reads through MiXCR, storing one row per CDR3 protein. The sample yields fewer than 200,000 distinct CDR3 sequences, around 60% seen once. The CDR3 runs to 15 residues. V lost 6 bases and J lost 7, with 18 bases in between. From germline, CDR1 is SGHTA and CDR2 FQGNSA. V gene TRBV7-2 combines with J gene TRBJ1-4, with no clear D. Sequencing used sorted CD4+, CD8+, or CD8+CD57+ T cells (not recorded which) from PBMCs. The source is a human donor in good health. Here the CDR3 DNA reads TGTGCCAGCAGGAGCCAAGGTCTTCGGAGTGAAAAACTGTTTCTT. It translates to CASRSQGLRSEKLFL.